This section outlines one T cell receptor beta chain sequence together with its context. The data are from a study of control samples from healthy donors and cancer patients. The CDR3 has 16 amino acids. Germline V gene data show CDR1 as SGDLS and CDR2 as YYNGEE. Trimming took 0 bases from V and 3 from J; bases not matched to a gene: 5. The data were produced by immunoSEQ multiplex PCR, yet TCRdb's version contains in-frame clones alone and is incomplete. Of approximately 150,000 clones listed, about 90% are singletons. This clonotype was obtained from a man aged 30 to 39 in good health. The chain combines TRBV9 with TRBJ2-3; 9 bases fit TRBD2. Sequencing was done on a sample of blood. The CDR3 here is CASSVEASGVTDTQYF. The CDR3 DNA follows: TGTGCCAGCAGCGTAGAAGCTAGCGGGGTAACAGATACGCAGTATTTT.